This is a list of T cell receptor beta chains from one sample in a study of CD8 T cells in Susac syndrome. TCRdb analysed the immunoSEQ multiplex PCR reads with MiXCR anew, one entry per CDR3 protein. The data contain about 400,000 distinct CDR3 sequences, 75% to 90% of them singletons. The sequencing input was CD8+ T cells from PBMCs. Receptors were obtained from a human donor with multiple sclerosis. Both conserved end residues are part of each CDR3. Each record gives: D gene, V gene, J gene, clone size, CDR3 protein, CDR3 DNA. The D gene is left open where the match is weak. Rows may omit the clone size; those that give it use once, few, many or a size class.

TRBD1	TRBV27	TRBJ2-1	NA	CASSFFTGANEQFF	TGTGCCAGCAGTTTTTTTACAGGGGCCAATGAGCAGTTCTTC
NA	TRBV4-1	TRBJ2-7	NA	CASSQGTEFYEQYF	TGCGCCAGCAGCCAAGGGACTGAGTTCTACGAGCAGTACTTC
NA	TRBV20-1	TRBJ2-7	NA	CSASWGYEQYF	TGCAGTGCTAGTTGGGGCTACGAGCAGTACTTC
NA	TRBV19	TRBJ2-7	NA	CASSLQEGSYEQYF	TGTGCCAGTAGTCTCCAGGAGGGATCCTACGAGCAGTACTTC
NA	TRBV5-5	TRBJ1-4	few	CASSLVGGNEKLFF	TGTGCCAGCAGCTTGGTAGGGGGGAACGAAAAACTGTTTTTT
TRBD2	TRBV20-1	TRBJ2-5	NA	CSAREAGGGETQYF	TGCAGTGCTAGAGAGGCGGGAGGGGGTGAGACCCAGTACTTC
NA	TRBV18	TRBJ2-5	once	CASSPPYARVKQETQYF	TGTGCCAGCTCACCACCGTATGCGAGGGTAAAACAAGAGACCCAGTACTTC
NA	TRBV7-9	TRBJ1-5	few	CASSLGPNQPQHF	TGTGCCAGCAGCTTGGGTCCTAATCAGCCCCAGCATTTT
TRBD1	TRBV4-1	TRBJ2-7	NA	CASSQDIGTGYGQYF	TGCGCCAGCAGCCAAGATATCGGGACAGGGTACGGGCAGTACTTC
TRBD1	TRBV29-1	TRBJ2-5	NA	CSVEKGGIQETQYF	TGCAGCGTTGAAAAAGGGGGCATCCAAGAGACCCAGTACTTC
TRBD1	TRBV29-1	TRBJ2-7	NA	CSVTGDSAYEQYF	TGCAGCGTGACAGGGGATTCGGCCTACGAGCAGTACTTC
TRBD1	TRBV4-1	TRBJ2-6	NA	CASSLKDRALSGANVLTF	TGCGCCAGCAGCCTTAAGGACAGGGCACTCTCTGGGGCCAACGTCCTGACTTTC
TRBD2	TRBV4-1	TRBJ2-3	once	CASSQEWSGGDTQYF	TGCGCCAGCAGCCAAGAATGGTCGGGGGGAGATACGCAGTATTTT
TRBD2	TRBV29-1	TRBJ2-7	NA	CSVELAGGYEQYF	TGCAGCGTTGAATTAGCGGGAGGGTACGAGCAGTACTTC
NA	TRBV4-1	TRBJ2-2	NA	CASSQDPRNRRTGELFF	TGCGCCAGCAGCCAAGATCCCAGAAACAGACGAACCGGGGAGCTGTTTTTT
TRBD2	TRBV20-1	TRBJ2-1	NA	CSARGLAGVDEQFF	TGCAGTGCTAGGGGGCTAGCGGGAGTTGATGAGCAGTTCTTC
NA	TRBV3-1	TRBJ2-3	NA	CASSQDRPELTDTQYF	TGTGCCAGCAGCCAAGATCGGCCGGAGCTCACAGATACGCAGTATTTT
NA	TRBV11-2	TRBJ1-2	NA	CASSHPTGQLANYGYTF	TGTGCCAGCAGCCACCCGACCGGACAGTTGGCTAACTATGGCTACACCTTC
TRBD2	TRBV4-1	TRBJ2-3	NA	CASSQDLEREPPDTQYF	TGCGCCAGCAGCCAAGACCTCGAGCGGGAGCCCCCAGATACGCAGTATTTT
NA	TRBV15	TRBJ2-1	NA	CATSRAAEIYNEQFF	TGTGCCACCAGCAGAGCGGCAGAAATCTACAATGAGCAGTTCTTC
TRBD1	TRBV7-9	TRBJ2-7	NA	CASSSGGNLNEQYF	TGTGCCAGCAGCTCAGGGGGAAACCTTAACGAGCAGTACTTC
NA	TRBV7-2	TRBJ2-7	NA	CASSLVPEYYEQYF	TGTGCCAGCAGCTTAGTCCCAGAATACTACGAGCAGTACTTC
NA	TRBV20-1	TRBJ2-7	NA	CSARLWGATYEQYF	TGCAGTGCTAGGTTGTGGGGGGCGACCTACGAGCAGTACTTC
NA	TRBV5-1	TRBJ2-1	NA	CASSLEPTEYNEQFF	TGCGCCAGCAGCTTGGAACCCACAGAATACAATGAGCAGTTCTTC
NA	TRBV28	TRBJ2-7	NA	CASSLGGQYF	TGTGCCAGCAGTTTAGGCGGGCAGTACTTC
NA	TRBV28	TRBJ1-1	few	CASSFLGVNTEAFF	TGTGCCAGCAGTTTTTTAGGGGTGAACACTGAAGCTTTCTTT
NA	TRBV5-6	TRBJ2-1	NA	CASSLGDTYNEQFF	TGTGCCAGCAGCTTGGGGGATACCTACAATGAGCAGTTCTTC
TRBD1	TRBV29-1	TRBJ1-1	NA	CSARQGNTEAFF	TGCAGCGCCCGACAGGGGAACACTGAAGCTTTCTTT
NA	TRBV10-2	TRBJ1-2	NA	CASSESGHGYTF	TGCGCCAGCAGTGAGTCGGGCCATGGCTACACCTTC
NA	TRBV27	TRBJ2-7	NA	CASSFGPRTYEQYF	TGTGCCAGCAGTTTCGGTCCCAGAACCTACGAGCAGTACTTC
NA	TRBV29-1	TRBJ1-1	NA	CSTDSYTEAFF	TGCAGCACCGACAGCTACACTGAAGCTTTCTTT
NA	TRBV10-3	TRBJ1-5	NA	CAISESGDSNQPQHF	TGTGCCATCAGTGAGTCGGGCGATAGCAATCAGCCCCAGCATTTT
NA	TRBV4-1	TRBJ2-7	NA	CASSHQGPAYEQYF	TGCGCCAGCAGCCATCAAGGCCCAGCCTACGAGCAGTACTTC
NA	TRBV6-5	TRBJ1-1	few	CASSYSPPGAGTEAFF	TGTGCCAGCAGTTACTCGCCTCCCGGGGCGGGCACTGAAGCTTTCTTT
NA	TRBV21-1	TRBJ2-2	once	CAIYTRGIAGELFF	TGTGCCATCTATACCAGGGGGATCGCCGGGGAGCTGTTTTTT
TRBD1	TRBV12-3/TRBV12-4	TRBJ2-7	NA	CASSFLDRYEQYF	TGTGCCAGCAGTTTTCTGGACAGGTACGAGCAGTACTTC
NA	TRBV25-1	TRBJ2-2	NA	CASSDSELNTGELFF	TGTGCCAGCAGTGATAGCGAACTGAACACCGGGGAGCTGTTTTTT
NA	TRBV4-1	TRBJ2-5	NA	CASSQERQYQETQYF	TGCGCCAGCAGCCAAGAACGGCAGTACCAAGAGACCCAGTACTTC
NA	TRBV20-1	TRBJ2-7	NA	CSARDRQGSYEQYF	TGCAGTGCTAGAGATCGGCAGGGTTCCTACGAGCAGTACTTC
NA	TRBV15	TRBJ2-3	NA	CATSQKGHKPADTQYF	TGTGCCACCAGCCAAAAGGGGCATAAACCCGCAGATACGCAGTATTTT
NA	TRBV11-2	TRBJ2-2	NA	CASSNSSGQYTGELFF	TGTGCCAGCAGCAACTCATCTGGACAGTACACCGGGGAGCTGTTTTTT
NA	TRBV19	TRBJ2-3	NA	CASSAASTDTQYF	TGTGCCAGTAGTGCGGCGAGCACAGATACGCAGTATTTT
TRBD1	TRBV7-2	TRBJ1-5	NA	CASSPRQGLGQPQHF	TGTGCCAGCAGCCCCAGACAGGGGCTGGGTCAGCCCCAGCATTTT
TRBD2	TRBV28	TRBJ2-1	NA	CASRPSTSGRKNNEQFF	TGTGCCAGCAGGCCCTCGACTAGCGGGAGGAAGAACAATGAGCAGTTCTTC
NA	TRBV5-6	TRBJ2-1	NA	CASSSPRENSLNEQFF	TGTGCCAGCAGCTCGCCCCGGGAGAATTCCCTCAATGAGCAGTTCTTC
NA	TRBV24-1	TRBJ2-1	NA	CATPLLWRHNEQFF	TGTGCCACCCCTTTACTATGGAGGCACAATGAGCAGTTCTTC
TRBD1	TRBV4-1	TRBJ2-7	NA	CASSQYRGAYEQYF	TGCGCCAGCAGCCAATACAGGGGGGCCTACGAGCAGTACTTC
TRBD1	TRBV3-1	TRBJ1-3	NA	CASSQGDRAHTIYF	TGTGCCAGCAGCCAAGGGGACAGGGCTCACACCATATATTTT
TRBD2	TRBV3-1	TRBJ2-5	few	CASSHLTSGQETQYF	TGTGCCAGCAGCCATTTAACTAGCGGGCAAGAGACCCAGTACTTC
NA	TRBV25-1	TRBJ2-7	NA	CASSEYFGATDEQYF	TGTGCCAGCAGTGAATATTTTGGGGCCACCGACGAGCAGTACTTC
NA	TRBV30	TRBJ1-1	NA	CAWTTGIQNTEAFF	TGTGCCTGGACTACAGGCATACAGAACACTGAAGCTTTCTTT
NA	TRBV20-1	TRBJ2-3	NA	CSARGPTEDLDTQYF	TGCAGTGCTAGAGGCCCTACGGAGGATCTGGATACGCAGTATTTT
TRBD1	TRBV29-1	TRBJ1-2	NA	CSVEPWDRAATGRDFPGYTF	TGCAGCGTTGAACCTTGGGACAGAGCCGCTACTGGTAGAGATTTCCCTGGCTACACCTTC